The entry that follows covers one T cell receptor (beta chain) sequence. The V end lost 3 bases, the J end lost 8 bases, and 25 bases lay between the germline ends. Germline V CDR1 and CDR2: GTSNPN, SVGIG (reference sequence). The CDR3 runs to 16 residues. Clones were read by immunoSEQ multiplex PCR, and TCRdb kept only the in-frame ones, dropping some. The sample has 55,000 to 75,000 clones, less than 95% seen once. This sample is drawn from a study of technical replicates of blood from a few donors. The chain combines TRBV30 with TRBJ1-2; maybe TRBD1 (6 bases). The clonotype was recovered from a human donor in good health. Some clones in this sample may be carry-over from other donors' samples. Material for sequencing was PBMCs. CDR3 protein: CAWSNKGGVALLGYTF. In DNA, the CDR3 is TGTGCCTGGAGCAACAAGGGGGGGGTGGCCCTCCTGGGCTACACCTTC. Full variable domain (missing parts from reference TRBV30 and TRBJ1-2): SQTIHQWPATLVQPVGSPLSLECTVEGTSNPNLYWYRQAAGRGLQLLFYSVGIGQISSEVPQNLSASRPQDRQFILSSKKLLLSDSGFYLCAWSNKGGVALLGYTFGSGTRLTVV.